Below are 10 T cell receptor beta chains sequenced from a single sample in a study of blood T cell repertoires in COVID-19. Profiling relied on immunoSEQ multiplex PCR, and the TCRdb table lists in-frame clones only, not all of them. Of about 210,000 clones detected, more than 75% appear once; the ten largest clones hold around 5.7%. The sequenced sample consisted of PBMCs or T cells enriched from blood (not recorded which). These receptors were taken from a man between 40 and 49 years old with acute COVID-19.

The CDR3 region is CASSLVGNGKGQPQHF. CDR3 nucleotide sequence: TGTGCCAGCAGCTTAGTAGGTAATGGCAAGGGGCAGCCCCAGCATTTT. The chain joins TRBV7-6 to TRBJ1-5; possibly TRBD1 for D (5 bases). This CDR3 comprises 16 residues. V gave up 1 base and J gave up 7 bases, with 17 bases separating them. From germline, CDR1 is SGHVS and CDR2 FNYEAQ.

This clone appeared a single time. The genes are TRBV7-9 and TRBJ2-3; TRBD2 agrees at 8 bases. V trimming: 6 bases; J trimming: 1 base; junction bases outside the gene matches: 3. This CDR3 is 14 amino acids long. In germline, CDR1 is SEHNR, CDR2 FQNEAQ (reference sequence). CDR3 sequence (DNA): TGTGCCAGCAGTCTGACTAGCGGCACAGATACGCAGTATTTT. Amino acids: CASSLTSGTDTQYF.

Ten or more counts support this clone. This chain connects TRBV4-1 to TRBJ2-2; 12 bases agree with TRBD2. The CDR3 has 17 residues. Germline values: CDR1 MGHRA, CDR2 YSYEKL. V trimming: 4 bases; J trimming: 4 bases; junction bases outside the gene matches: 7. The CDR3 loop is CASSRFLAGGSTGELFF. The CDR3 coding sequence is TGCGCCAGCAGCCGCTTCCTAGCGGGAGGGTCCACCGGGGAGCTGTTTTTT.

The V call is TRBV19, the J call TRBJ2-7; TRBD2 matches at 7 bases. Trimming cost V 3 bases and J 4 bases; bases outside gene matches: 6. The CDR3 is made up of 14 amino acids. Germline CDR1 LNHDA, CDR2 SQIVND (reference sequence). The CDR3 region is CASSIGSGPYEQYF. The CDR3 DNA sequence: TGTGCCAGTAGTATTGGTAGCGGGCCGTACGAGCAGTACTTC.

The J gene is TRBJ2-7, the V gene TRBV28; 8 bases line up with TRBD2. V was clipped by 4 bases and J by 1 base; unmatched bases: 6. This CDR3 contains 15 residues. Germline CDR1 MDHEN, CDR2 SYDVKM. This CDR3 reads CASSWGTSNSYEQYF. CDR3 DNA: TGTGCCAGCAGTTGGGGGACTAGTAATTCCTACGAGCAGTACTTC.

This chain uses TRBV5-6 with TRBJ1-1; D remains ambiguous. The ends were cut back, 1 base at V and 14 bases at J, with 18 bases in the middle. The CDR3 is 13 residues long. Looked up from germline, CDR1 is SGHDT and CDR2 is YYEEEE. The CDR3 loop is CASSLNGYWGDFF. The CDR3 nucleotides read TGTGCCAGCAGCTTGAACGGGTATTGGGGAGACTTCTTT.

This clone was observed a handful of times. This chain joins TRBV24-1 and TRBJ2-3, with a weak D call TRBD1 (5 bases). The CDR3 spans 13 residues. V lost 9 bases and J lost 4, with 13 bases in between. The germline gives CDR1 KGHDR, CDR2 SFDVKD. CDR3 sequence reads: CATGMAGSDTQYF. CDR3 coding DNA: TGTGCCACCGGGATGGCAGGGTCAGATACGCAGTATTTT.

V gene TRBV10-2 combines with J gene TRBJ2-2; D may be TRBD1 (5 bases). The V gene lost 2 bases and the J gene lost 5 bases, with 6 bases spanning the gap. The CDR3 length is 13 residues. The V gene's germline CDR1 is WSHSY and CDR2 SAAADI. The CDR3 here is CASSEQGTGELFF. As DNA, the CDR3 is TGCGCCAGCAGTGAGCAGGGTACCGGGGAGCTGTTTTTT.

This clone was seen a single time. V and J are TRBV10-1 and TRBJ2-2; 11 bases agree with TRBD2. The germline gives CDR1 WNHNN, CDR2 SYGVQD (reference sequence). The CDR3 covers 20 residues. The J segment lost 1 base and the V segment lost 5 bases, leaving 15 bases of the junction unmatched. CDR3: CASSSRLAGTNLRNTGELFF. CDR3 nucleotide sequence: TGCGCCAGCAGTTCTAGACTAGCGGGAACCAACCTACGGAACACCGGGGAGCTGTTTTTT.

This clone showed up just once. The chain employs TRBV27 and TRBJ2-7, with TRBD1 identical over 7 bases. The CDR3 runs 13 residues. J lost 3 bases, V lost 3 bases, and 2 bases had no gene match. Germline CDR1 MNHEY, CDR2 SMNVEV (reference sequence). The CDR3, as DNA: TGTGCCAGCAGTTTTTGGGACAGCTACGAGCAGTACTTC. Amino acid sequence: CASSFWDSYEQYF.